A selection of T cell receptor beta chains follows, all from one sample in a study of T cells in Graves' hyperthyroidism and ophthalmopathy. MiXCR, applied by TCRdb to the multiplex PCR reads, yields one record per CDR3 protein. The sample has some 300,000 distinct CDR3 sequences, roughly 18% seen once; the top ten hold about two fifths. The sequencing input was blood. These receptors all stem from a man aged 45-65 years with Graves' ophthalmopathy. Both conserved end residues are trimmed from each CDR3. Fields, in order: J gene, V gene, CDR3 protein.

j_gene: TRBJ2-7
v_gene: TRBV27
CDR3aa: ASSFGGPSYEQY

j_gene: TRBJ1-5
v_gene: TRBV2
CDR3aa: ASSQLGGPQH

j_gene: TRBJ1-3
v_gene: TRBV11-2
CDR3aa: ASSKQGSGGNTIY

j_gene: TRBJ2-1
v_gene: TRBV19
CDR3aa: ASSWAGDRNEQF

j_gene: TRBJ2-7
v_gene: TRBV5-6
CDR3aa: ASSFREAGPYEQY

j_gene: TRBJ2-7
v_gene: TRBV6-1
CDR3aa: ASSEIGTDIYEQY

j_gene: TRBJ2-1
v_gene: TRBV5-1
CDR3aa: ASSLRNPGQGTDEQF

j_gene: TRBJ2-7
v_gene: TRBV29-1
CDR3aa: SVVKSGRGDEQY

j_gene: TRBJ1-1
v_gene: TRBV5-6
CDR3aa: ASSFGQTMNTEAF

j_gene: TRBJ2-1
v_gene: TRBV11-2
CDR3aa: ASSFRDSEGEQF

j_gene: TRBJ2-6
v_gene: TRBV6-1
CDR3aa: ASSTRVGANVLT

j_gene: TRBJ2-1
v_gene: TRBV12-3/TRBV12-4
CDR3aa: ASGNFNSPYNEQF

j_gene: TRBJ1-5
v_gene: TRBV18
CDR3aa: ASSLQGMSNQPQH

j_gene: TRBJ1-2
v_gene: TRBV7-9
CDR3aa: ASSPGLLDYT

j_gene: TRBJ1-1
v_gene: TRBV5-1
CDR3aa: ASSLGGTGNTEAF

j_gene: TRBJ1-1
v_gene: TRBV29-1
CDR3aa: SADLGNTEAF

j_gene: TRBJ2-7
v_gene: TRBV5-1
CDR3aa: ASSSRTGGDEQY

j_gene: TRBJ2-3
v_gene: TRBV7-3
CDR3aa: ASSLVRATDTQY

j_gene: TRBJ2-3
v_gene: TRBV28
CDR3aa: ASSPGTSEATPLISTDTQY

j_gene: TRBJ2-2
v_gene: TRBV19
CDR3aa: ATGSGELF

j_gene: TRBJ1-6
v_gene: TRBV28
CDR3aa: ASSLTSSYNSPLH

j_gene: TRBJ2-1
v_gene: TRBV28
CDR3aa: ASRRGLAGPAYNEQF

j_gene: TRBJ2-3
v_gene: TRBV27
CDR3aa: ASSLGPYGDTQY

j_gene: TRBJ2-7
v_gene: TRBV27
CDR3aa: ASSWGTGSYEQY

j_gene: TRBJ2-7
v_gene: TRBV7-2
CDR3aa: ASSDSGRSSYEQY

j_gene: TRBJ1-1
v_gene: TRBV19
CDR3aa: ASTRTGTMNTEAF

j_gene: TRBJ2-1
v_gene: TRBV5-1
CDR3aa: ASSRTGRGSYNEQF

j_gene: TRBJ2-2
v_gene: TRBV11-2
CDR3aa: ASRSAPGANTGELF

j_gene: TRBJ2-7
v_gene: TRBV19
CDR3aa: ASSITSDNWYEQH

j_gene: TRBJ2-7
v_gene: TRBV29-1
CDR3aa: SVGTSGNFYEQY

j_gene: TRBJ2-1
v_gene: TRBV5-1
CDR3aa: ASSLFGTGGYAGDVDEQF

j_gene: TRBJ2-4
v_gene: TRBV5-6
CDR3aa: ASSPKAVLQNIQY

j_gene: TRBJ2-2
v_gene: TRBV7-2
CDR3aa: ASSPDSSRTGELF

j_gene: TRBJ2-4
v_gene: TRBV30
CDR3aa: AWGSGESNIQY

j_gene: TRBJ2-7
v_gene: TRBV29-1
CDR3aa: SVDGDSAYEQY

j_gene: TRBJ1-4
v_gene: TRBV15
CDR3aa: ATSLTLPGQGDEKLF

j_gene: TRBJ1-1
v_gene: TRBV6-4
CDR3aa: ASSAARNTEAF

j_gene: TRBJ2-7
v_gene: TRBV20-1
CDR3aa: SAYRVDRGNYEQY

j_gene: TRBJ2-3
v_gene: TRBV7-9
CDR3aa: ASSLETEDTQY

j_gene: TRBJ2-2
v_gene: TRBV5-4
CDR3aa: ASKFGQGGTGELF

j_gene: TRBJ2-5
v_gene: TRBV20-1
CDR3aa: SGVLAGGAKTQY

j_gene: TRBJ2-7
v_gene: TRBV11-2
CDR3aa: ASSSTRDNEQY

j_gene: TRBJ2-7
v_gene: TRBV6-2/TRBV6-3
CDR3aa: ASSFQVGYEQY

j_gene: TRBJ2-3
v_gene: TRBV5-1
CDR3aa: ASSFNTGLLTDTQY

j_gene: TRBJ2-3
v_gene: TRBV28
CDR3aa: ASSLPGTQY

j_gene: TRBJ2-7
v_gene: TRBV5-6
CDR3aa: ASSPRDYEQY

j_gene: TRBJ1-2
v_gene: TRBV2
CDR3aa: ASSAQGQFGYT

j_gene: TRBJ2-2
v_gene: TRBV11-1
CDR3aa: ASSFLRGAGELF

j_gene: TRBJ2-7
v_gene: TRBV27
CDR3aa: ASKRQGVAYEQY

j_gene: TRBJ2-7
v_gene: TRBV2
CDR3aa: ASGRTGSYEQY

j_gene: TRBJ2-1
v_gene: TRBV4-1
CDR3aa: ASSPLAPGLAGENNEQF